A single sample gave rise to the 29 T cell receptor beta chains below, sequenced in a study of PD-1 blockade in classical Hodgkin lymphoma. The method was immunoSEQ multiplex PCR; TCRdb's version includes in-frame clones alone and lacks a portion of them. The sample lists around 65,000 clones, around 89% occurring once. No patient escaped relapse after autologous stem cell transplantation, and brentuximab vedotin exposure varied. Sequences were derived from peripheral blood mononuclear cells (PBMCs), sampled at baseline. Receptors were obtained from a human donor with classical Hodgkin lymphoma.

This chain links TRBV4-1 with TRBJ1-1; TRBD1 is a possible D gene (5 bases). The CDR3 totals 15 residues. Germline loops: CDR1 MGHRA, CDR2 YSYEKL. V shed 1 base and J shed 4 bases, with 13 bases lying between them. CDR3 protein: CASSQVMGVGTEAFF. The CDR3 bases are TGCGCCAGCAGCCAAGTTATGGGGGTCGGCACTGAAGCTTTCTTT.

The chain recombines TRBV5-6 with TRBJ2-7; D gene unclear. The V end was cut by 1 base, the J end by 2 bases, with 10 bases between. Germline V CDR1 and CDR2: SGHDT, YYEEEE. The CDR3 is made up of 14 amino acids. CDR3 amino acids: CASSLITEPYEQYF. The CDR3 nucleotides are TGTGCCAGCAGCTTGATCACAGAACCCTACGAGCAGTACTTC.

The V call is TRBV7-3, the J call TRBJ2-5, with D unresolved. Deletions cut 4 bases from V and 5 bases from J, with 11 bases between. Germline V gene data show CDR1 as SGHTA and CDR2 as FQGTGA. This CDR3 contains 13 residues. CDR3 amino acids: CASSSLVGETQYF. As DNA, the CDR3 is TGTGCCAGCAGCTCCCTAGTGGGCGAGACCCAGTACTTC.

This chain connects TRBV6-5 to TRBJ2-7; D may match TRBD1 or TRBD2 (7 bases each). This CDR3 has 16 residues. Per germline, CDR1 MNHEY and CDR2 SVGAGI. With 0 bases removed from V and 5 bases from J, the gap between germline ends came to 17 bases. The CDR3 bases are TGTGCCAGCAGTTACTCGGCAGGGGGGACTACAGACGAGCAGTACTTC. Amino acids: CASSYSAGGTTDEQYF.

The V and J genes are TRBV4-1 and TRBJ2-1; 12 bases align to TRBD1. J lost 8 bases, V lost 4 bases, and 9 bases had no gene match. The CDR3 has 16 amino acids. CDR1 and CDR2 (germline): MGHRA, YSYEKL. CDR3 protein: CASSRPPGTGGDEQFF. CDR3 coding DNA: TGCGCCAGCAGCCGGCCACCCGGGACAGGGGGCGATGAGCAGTTCTTC.

The chain combines TRBV2 with TRBJ1-2; no reliable D call. The germline V gene encodes CDR1 SNHLY and CDR2 FYNNEI. The CDR3 loop spans 12 amino acids. V lost 7 bases and J 0 bases, leaving 6 bases between the germline ends. In DNA, the CDR3 is TGTGCCAGCATGGAAGCTAACTATGGCTACACCTTC. It codes for CASMEANYGYTF.

With respect to this clone: The sample contains more than one DNA sequence encoding this CDR3. V gene TRBV30 combines with J gene TRBJ2-7, with TRBD2 matching 7 bases. The germline V gene encodes CDR1 GTSNPN and CDR2 SVGIG (reference sequence). There are 12 residues in the CDR3. The J segment lost 3 bases and the V segment lost 1 base, leaving 0 bases of the junction unmatched. For the CDR3, the DNA is TGTGCCTGGAGTGGGGGGGGCTACGAGCAGTACTTC. Translated, it gives CAWSGGGYEQYF.

V gene TRBV14 combines with J gene TRBJ2-7; D may be TRBD2 (7 bases). This CDR3 comprises 14 residues. Germline loops: CDR1 SGHDN, CDR2 FVKESK. Trimming took 4 bases from V and 5 from J, leaving 15 bases between them. In DNA, the CDR3 is TGTGCCAGCAGCCCGACCCGGGGGGCCCACGAGCAGTACTTC. Protein: CASSPTRGAHEQYF.

This clone was observed a handful of times. The V call is TRBV29-1, the J call TRBJ1-2; 9 nucleotides agree with TRBD1. CDR1 is SQVTM, CDR2 ANQGSEA, per germline. Trimming at V came to 2 bases and at J to 11 bases, leaving 9 bases not matched to a gene. This CDR3 has 13 amino acids. The CDR3 spells CSVETPSDRGYTF. As DNA, the CDR3 is TGCAGCGTTGAAACCCCCTCGGACAGGGGATACACCTTC.

CDR3 sequence: CASNGQGSDEQYF. CDR3 DNA: TGTGCCAGCAATGGCCAGGGTAGCGACGAGCAGTACTTC. The chain combines TRBV2 with TRBJ2-7, with D possibly called TRBD1 or TRBD2 (5 bases each). V was shortened by 7 bases and J by 5 bases, with 15 bases between the two germline ends. Germline V CDR1 and CDR2: SNHLY, FYNNEI. The length of the CDR3 is 13 residues.

The rearrangement uses TRBV7-8 and TRBJ1-5; D gene unclear. This CDR3 region has 17 residues. Deletions cut 0 bases from V and 0 bases from J, with 12 bases between. Germline CDR1 SGHVS, CDR2 FQNEAQ. CDR3 DNA: TGTGCCAGCAGCTTAGCTTTAAGCGGTTATAGCAATCAGCCCCAGCATTTT. This translates into CASSLALSGYSNQPQHF.

The CDR3, as DNA: TGCGCCAGCAGGCCCATTCCTGGAGGGGCATTTAATGAAAAACTGTTTTTT. It is translated as CASRPIPGGAFNEKLFF. This chain joins TRBV5-1 and TRBJ1-4; TRBD1 is a possible D gene (5 bases). The CDR3 spans 17 residues. Between the trimmed V and J ends, which lost 5 bases and 4 bases, there was a span of 21 bases. The germline V gene has CDR1 SGHRS and CDR2 YFSETQ.

The genes are TRBV11-3 and TRBJ2-1; tentatively, D is TRBD2 (7 bases). The CDR3 runs to 15 residues. The germline CDR1 and CDR2 sequences are SGHNT and YENEEA. V was clipped by 5 bases and J by 7 bases, with 18 bases between them. The chain's CDR3 is CASSPRGPAGNEQFF. The CDR3 DNA follows: TGTGCCAGCAGCCCCCGGGGGCCAGCGGGGAATGAGCAGTTCTTC.

This rearrangement joins TRBV7-6 to TRBJ1-2; 9 nucleotides agree with TRBD1. The CDR3 runs 13 residues. Germline V gives CDR1 SGHVS, CDR2 FNYEAQ. The trim removed 6 bases at V and 4 bases at J, leaving 3 bases unmatched. The CDR3 protein is CASRKDRGYGYTF. The CDR3 DNA follows: TGTGCCAGCAGAAAGGACAGGGGCTATGGCTACACCTTC.

The chain employs TRBV4-1 and TRBJ2-1; TRBD1 or TRBD2 may be the D gene (6 bases each). The CDR3 has 13 amino acids. The germline gives CDR1 MGHRA, CDR2 YSYEKL. V was clipped by 5 bases and J by 6 bases, with 11 bases between them. CDR3 in amino acids: CASSSRGRNEQFF. As DNA, the CDR3 is TGCGCCAGCAGCTCCCGGGGGCGCAATGAGCAGTTCTTC.

The chain employs TRBV30 and TRBJ1-1; a weak D match, TRBD1 (6 bases). CDR1 is GTSNPN and CDR2 is SVGIG in the germline V gene (reference sequence). The CDR3 has 16 residues. Trimming took off 3 bases at V and 2 bases at J, with 19 bases between the two ends. This CDR3 is CAWRFRGPSLNTEAFF. The CDR3 DNA is TGTGCCTGGAGGTTTCGGGGGCCAAGTTTAAACACTGAAGCTTTCTTT. Combining the CDR3 with reference TRBV30 and TRBJ1-1 gives the whole variable domain SQTIHQWPATLVQPVGSPLSLECTVEGTSNPNLYWYRQAAGRGLQLLFYSVGIGQISSEVPQNLSASRPQDRQFILSSKKLLLSDSGFYLCAWRFRGPSLNTEAFFGQGTRLTVV.

J is TRBJ2-5 and V is TRBV4-1; D possibly corresponds to TRBD2 (5 bases). The germline V gene encodes CDR1 MGHRA and CDR2 YSYEKL. Trimming cost V 4 bases and J 0 bases, with 24 bases left between them. This CDR3 is 19 amino acids long. CDR3 nucleotide sequence: TGCGCCAGCAGCCTACCCACTAGTTGGTTTTGGCCGTACCAAGAGACCCAGTACTTC. It specifies CASSLPTSWFWPYQETQYF.

The table lists this clone with a count of one. This chain joins TRBV28 and TRBJ1-2, with unresolved D. The CDR3 sequence is 11 residues long. Trimming removed 7 bases at V and 3 bases at J, with 6 bases between. The germline V gene has CDR1 MDHEN and CDR2 SYDVKM. Here the CDR3 DNA reads TGTGCCAGCAAGTCCGACTATGGCTACACCTTC. Protein product: CASKSDYGYTF.

The chain joins TRBV2 to TRBJ2-7; D is perhaps TRBD1 (5 bases). Germline assignment: CDR1 SNHLY and CDR2 FYNNEI. CDR3 length: 13 amino acids. Trimming took off 8 bases at V and 6 bases at J, with 17 bases between the two ends. The CDR3 region has the DNA TGTGCCAGCCCCGGCAGGGAACCCTCCGAGCAGTACTTC. The encoded protein is CASPGREPSEQYF.

The chain carries TRBV10-3 and TRBJ1-2, with D perhaps TRBD1 (5 bases). Trimming pared 10 bases from V and 6 bases from J, leaving 21 bases between. The germline CDR1 and CDR2 sequences are ENHRY and SYGVKD. This CDR3 contains 14 residues. CDR3 sequence reads: CATNPNVGADGYTF. The CDR3 DNA reads as TGTGCCACCAACCCTAATGTTGGGGCGGATGGCTACACCTTC.

The rearrangement links TRBV30 to TRBJ2-3; 9 nucleotides agree with TRBD1. The CDR3 loop spans 16 amino acids. J lost 3 bases, V lost 2 bases, and 9 bases had no gene match. Germline loops: CDR1 GTSNPN, CDR2 SVGIG (reference sequence). The CDR3 here is CAWSRRQGGGTDTQYF. The CDR3 DNA sequence: TGTGCCTGGAGTCGGCGACAGGGGGGTGGTACAGATACGCAGTATTTT.

V and J are TRBV2 and TRBJ2-1, with D tentatively TRBD1 or TRBD2 (6 bases each). V lost 6 bases, J lost 6 bases, and 12 bases lay in between. Per the germline V gene, CDR1 is SNHLY and CDR2 is FYNNEI. The length of the CDR3 is 13 residues. The CDR3 bases are TGTGCCAGCAGGGACAGCGGGTCCAATGAGCAGTTCTTC. Amino acids: CASRDSGSNEQFF. Full variable domain (outside the CDR3, taken from reference TRBV2 and TRBJ2-1): EPEVTQTPSHQVTQMGQEVILRCVPISNHLYFYWYRQILGQKVEFLVSFYNNEISEKSEIFDDQFSVERPDGSNFTLKIRSTKLEDSAMYFCASRDSGSNEQFFGPGTRLTVL.

The chain recombines TRBV7-8 with TRBJ1-4, with D unresolved. V was trimmed by 5 bases and J by 0 bases, leaving 13 bases between them. This CDR3 region has 16 residues. Germline V gene lookup returns CDR1 SGHVS and CDR2 FQNEAQ. The CDR3 DNA reads TGTGCCAGCAGCCCTAATATACCAGCAACTAATGAAAAACTGTTTTTT. Encoded protein: CASSPNIPATNEKLFF.

The chain combines TRBV20-1 with TRBJ2-1; 7 bases are shared with TRBD2. This CDR3 is built from 11 residues. J was trimmed by 9 bases and V by 6 bases; bases with no gene match: 5. Germline loops: CDR1 DFQATT, CDR2 SNEGSKA (reference sequence). The CDR3 sequence: CSALSGIEQFF. CDR3 nucleotides: TGCAGTGCCCTGAGCGGGATTGAGCAGTTCTTC.

The gene calls are TRBV2 and TRBJ1-5, with D tentatively TRBD1 (5 bases). The CDR3 length is 16 residues. Trimming took 7 bases from V and 8 from J, leaving 24 bases between them. Germline lookup yields CDR1 SNHLY and CDR2 FYNNEI. This CDR3 is CASKKSGGPNNEPQHF. CDR3 bases: TGTGCCAGCAAGAAGTCGGGGGGTCCGAATAATGAGCCCCAGCATTTT.

The V gene is TRBV15, the J gene TRBJ2-7; D is unresolved. Germline V gene sequence: CDR1 LNHNV, CDR2 YYDKDF (reference sequence). Trimming stripped 0 bases from V and 0 bases from J, with 6 bases between. This CDR3 comprises 14 residues. DNA for the CDR3: TGTGCCACCAGCAGAGAAACGAGCTCCTACGAGCAGTACTTC. Protein product: CATSRETSSYEQYF. Full variable domain (rest looked up from reference TRBV15 and TRBJ2-7): DAMVIQNPRYQVTQFGKPVTLSCSQTLNHNVMYWYQQKSSQAPKLLFHYYDKDFNNEADTPDNFQSRRPNTSFCFLDIRSPGLGDTAMYLCATSRETSSYEQYFGPGTRLTVT.

V gene TRBV4-1 combines with J gene TRBJ1-5, with D tentatively TRBD1 (5 bases). The CDR3 is made up of 15 amino acids. Germline CDR1 is MGHRA and CDR2 is YSYEKL. Trimming left V 3 bases short and J 3 bases short, with 12 bases between. DNA for the CDR3: TGCGCCAGCAGCCAGCCCGGGACTGTCAATCAGCCCCAGCATTTT. Translating gives CASSQPGTVNQPQHF.

The V gene is TRBV25-1, the J gene TRBJ2-3; D gene uncertain. The germline CDR1 and CDR2 sequences are MGHDK and SYGVNS. The V end lost 3 bases, the J end lost 4 bases, and 5 bases lay between the germline ends. This CDR3 contains 12 residues. For the CDR3, the DNA is TGTGCCAGCAGTGAGTGGTCAGATACGCAGTATTTT. Translating it yields CASSEWSDTQYF.

This clone has only one observation. V is TRBV5-5 and J is TRBJ2-1; D remains ambiguous. Trimming pared 2 bases from V and 6 bases from J, leaving 3 bases between. Germline V gives CDR1 SGHKS, CDR2 YYEKEE (reference sequence). This CDR3 is built from 11 residues. DNA for the CDR3: TGTGCCAGCAGCTTTTCCAATGAGCAGTTCTTC. Its protein is CASSFSNEQFF.